One T cell receptor beta chain is described in this entry. This clone was seen a single time. The antigen this receptor binds is unknown. Base qualities are not at hand, and no much larger clone is one base apart. The data were taken from a study of blood T cell repertoires in COVID-19 (dated by TCRdb to between 2020 and 2021). About the investigation overall: Samples from collaborators originated in the United States, Italy and Spain and spanned both the acute and convalescent phases of COVID-19. Samples came from the ongoing ImmuneRACE study (first 160 participants) plus 1,254 subjects from 6 global collaborators. Where available, HLA class I and class II types were obtained from metadata supplied by the sample provider rather than from assay-based typing. Sample metadata almost always included a de-identified subject ID, COVID-19 status, age in years and sex. The prospective study material was composed of cDNA or gDNA derived from T cells, B-cell-depleted T cells, or PBMCs. The repertoires were made available in a free public database intended to serve as a resource for research on the immune response to SARS-CoV-2. Subjects who had been exposed to COVID-19, were actively infected with it, or had recovered from it provided the deeply sampled blood TCRbeta repertoires that made up the dataset. What the authors observed across the whole study: Clinical and demographic metadata were provided uncurated, with the amount varying by source and participant.

Samples from volunteer blood donors who had recovered from COVID-19 were contributed by a second Seattle source. Each collaborating institution followed its own protocols to collect whole blood in K2EDTA tubes. Collaborator samples were shipped for TCRbeta analysis as frozen whole blood, isolated PBMCs, or DNA extracted from either sample type. TCRbeta CDR3 regions were amplified from genomic DNA using the immunoSEQ Assay, a bias-controlled multiplex PCR. As for the original processing: The number of nucleated cells in each sample was estimated from the amplification of reference gene primers within the assay. Sequence reads were collapsed and filtered to measure the absolute abundance of every unique TCRbeta CDR3 rearrangement. For each sample, productive Simpson clonality was calculated as the square root of Simpson's diversity index over productive rearrangements. In TCRdb, the immuneACCESS table is reduced to in-frame sequences with V and J assigned. These tables do not hold every clone; where another copy was compared, an unresolved V gene accounts for under half, and the others remain unexplained. V and J calls and clone size follow that table, whereas D and trimming were derived from the DNA. The sample includes 250,000 to 350,000 clones, with about nine tenths observed a single time. The ten largest clones represent 2% to 2.5% of the sample.

According to the germline V gene, CDR1 reads SGHRS and CDR2 reads YFSETQ. V gives up 3 bases and J gives up 0 bases, and the segment between their germline ends measures 9 bases. From its cysteine to its phenylalanine, the CDR3 spans 15 amino acids. Just the 45-base CDR3 DNA is kept, in frame starting at base 1. The receptor was derived from a woman aged 50 to 60 who had recovered from COVID-19. The rearrangement combines TRBV5-1 with TRBJ2-2; matching of 6 bases hints at TRBD1 as the D gene. Sequencing was performed on peripheral blood. The CDR3 is CASSSDSPNTGELFF. The DNA is as follows: TGCGCCAGCAGCTCGGACAGTCCGAACACCGGGGAGCTGTTTTTT.